These T cell receptor beta chains were read from a single sample in a study of blood T cell repertoires in COVID-19. The protocol was immunoSEQ multiplex PCR, while the TCRdb copy is restricted to in-frame clones and leaves out a portion. The table records a few hundred thousand clones, about 85% of them present only once. The specimen was peripheral blood. Source of these receptors: a man younger than 35 with active or convalescent COVID-19. CDR3s include the opening cysteine and the closing phenylalanine or tryptophan. The D gene is left open where the match is weak. Size tells how often a clone was seen (once, few, many) or the class of an expanded clone, and some rows leave it out.

size: .
D: .
V: TRBV5-6
J: TRBJ2-2
CDR3: CASSLGGIGTGELFF
DNA: TGTGCCAGCAGCTTGGGAGGCATAGGAACCGGGGAGCTGTTTTTT

size: .
D: .
V: TRBV7-9
J: TRBJ1-2
CDR3: CASSLEQDGYTF
DNA: TGTGCCAGCAGCTTAGAGCAGGATGGCTACACCTTC

size: .
D: .
V: TRBV7-9
J: TRBJ1-1
CDR3: CASSPEGSADEAFF
DNA: TGTGCCAGCAGCCCGGAGGGGTCGGCGGATGAAGCTTTCTTT

size: .
D: TRBD1
V: TRBV7-9
J: TRBJ1-2
CDR3: CASSLAHDRGSYTF
DNA: TGTGCCAGCAGCTTAGCCCACGACAGGGGGAGCTACACCTTC

size: .
D: TRBD1
V: TRBV6-4
J: TRBJ2-7
CDR3: CASRDIRTGRSFVQYF
DNA: TGTGCCAGCAGAGATATTAGGACAGGGCGCTCATTCGTGCAGTACTTC

size: .
D: TRBD1
V: TRBV2
J: TRBJ2-4
CDR3: CASNLLGTAVAKNIQYF
DNA: TGTGCCAGCAACCTGTTGGGGACAGCAGTAGCCAAAAACATTCAGTACTTC

size: .
D: TRBD1
V: TRBV9
J: TRBJ1-2
CDR3: CASSVGMRTGGNYGYTF
DNA: TGTGCCAGCAGCGTTGGCATGCGGACAGGGGGCAACTATGGCTACACCTTC

size: .
D: .
V: TRBV5-6
J: TRBJ2-7
CDR3: CASSLDERGLYEQYF
DNA: TGTGCCAGCAGCTTGGACGAAAGGGGCTTGTACGAGCAGTACTTC

size: few
D: TRBD1
V: TRBV13
J: TRBJ1-2
CDR3: CASSLDPKRTGGYTF
DNA: TGTGCCAGCAGCTTAGATCCGAAAAGGACAGGTGGCTACACCTTC

size: .
D: .
V: TRBV27
J: TRBJ1-6
CDR3: CASSLSPTTPLHF
DNA: TGTGCCAGCAGTTTAAGCCCTACTACACCCCTCCACTTT

size: .
D: TRBD2
V: TRBV19
J: TRBJ2-2
CDR3: CATNQSGRAAGELFF
DNA: TGTGCCACCAACCAGAGCGGGAGGGCCGCCGGGGAGCTGTTTTTT

size: few
D: .
V: TRBV5-1
J: TRBJ2-1
CDR3: CASSLDGSNEQFF
DNA: TGCGCCAGCAGCTTGGATGGTAGCAATGAGCAGTTCTTC

size: .
D: .
V: TRBV2
J: TRBJ1-5
CDR3: CASSDPRGSNQPQHF
DNA: TGTGCCAGCAGTGATCCCAGGGGTAGCAATCAGCCCCAGCATTTT

size: .
D: TRBD1
V: TRBV15
J: TRBJ1-5
CDR3: CATSEGTGGYQPQHF
DNA: TGTGCCACCAGCGAGGGGACAGGGGGGTATCAGCCCCAGCATTTT

size: .
D: TRBD1
V: TRBV15
J: TRBJ1-2
CDR3: CATSRDRDRGHPKTVNYGYTF
DNA: TGTGCCACCAGCAGAGATCGGGACAGGGGGCACCCCAAAACGGTAAACTATGGCTACACCTTC

size: few
D: TRBD2
V: TRBV4-1
J: TRBJ2-3
CDR3: CASAVREGDTQYF
DNA: TGCGCCAGCGCCGTTAGGGAGGGAGATACGCAGTATTTT

size: .
D: TRBD1
V: TRBV10-3
J: TRBJ2-1
CDR3: CAISERQGSASYNEQFF
DNA: TGTGCCATCAGTGAGCGACAGGGCTCTGCCTCCTACAATGAGCAGTTCTTC

size: .
D: TRBD1
V: TRBV11-2
J: TRBJ1-2
CDR3: CASSSDRGLSYTF
DNA: TGTGCCAGCAGCAGCGACAGGGGGCTAAGCTACACCTTC

size: .
D: TRBD2
V: TRBV27
J: TRBJ2-7
CDR3: CASKQTSGRFYEQYF
DNA: TGTGCCAGCAAGCAGACTAGCGGGAGATTCTACGAGCAGTACTTC

size: .
D: .
V: TRBV3-1/TRBV3-2
J: TRBJ2-7
CDR3: CASSYGQKYEQYF
DNA: TGTGCCAGCAGCTACGGACAGAAGTACGAGCAGTACTTC

size: once
D: .
V: TRBV7-2
J: TRBJ2-7
CDR3: CASSLDRRGEQYF
DNA: TGTGCCAGCAGCTTAGACAGGCGGGGCGAGCAGTACTTC

size: .
D: .
V: TRBV18
J: TRBJ1-4
CDR3: CASLAGLSNEKLFF
DNA: TGTGCCAGCTTAGCCGGACTCAGTAATGAAAAACTGTTTTTT

size: .
D: TRBD2
V: TRBV7-9
J: TRBJ2-7
CDR3: CASSSLTSGGDYYEQYF
DNA: TGTGCCAGCAGCTCCCTGACTAGCGGGGGGGATTACTACGAGCAGTACTTC

size: .
D: TRBD2
V: TRBV4-1
J: TRBJ2-7
CDR3: CASSQDPAGGYEQYF
DNA: TGCGCCAGCAGCCAAGATCCCGCGGGAGGTTACGAGCAGTACTTC

size: .
D: TRBD1
V: TRBV28
J: TRBJ1-1
CDR3: CASSEQGARSEAFF
DNA: TGTGCCAGCAGTGAACAGGGGGCCCGGTCTGAAGCTTTCTTT

size: .
D: TRBD1
V: TRBV19
J: TRBJ2-7
CDR3: CASRPGTGGFYEQYF
DNA: TGTGCCAGTAGACCCGGGACAGGGGGCTTCTACGAGCAGTACTTC

size: .
D: .
V: TRBV6-5
J: TRBJ2-1
CDR3: CASSKTGPNEQFF
DNA: TGTGCCAGCAGCAAAACAGGGCCCAATGAGCAGTTCTTC

size: .
D: TRBD1
V: TRBV10-3
J: TRBJ1-2
CDR3: CATGQAAGYTF
DNA: TGTGCCACCGGACAGGCGGCTGGCTACACCTTC

size: .
D: TRBD1
V: TRBV10-2
J: TRBJ2-7
CDR3: CASSLLRDRDYEQYF
DNA: TGCGCCAGCAGTCTCCTCCGGGACAGGGACTACGAGCAGTACTTC

size: .
D: TRBD1
V: TRBV5-1
J: TRBJ2-1
CDR3: CASSFAGTGGLNEQFF
DNA: TGCGCCAGCAGCTTCGCGGGGACAGGGGGCCTCAATGAGCAGTTCTTC

size: .
D: TRBD2
V: TRBV7-2
J: TRBJ2-3
CDR3: CASSLGRGGTQYF
DNA: TGTGCCAGCAGCCTGGGCCGGGGGGGTACGCAGTATTTT

size: .
D: .
V: TRBV2
J: TRBJ2-1
CDR3: CASSDTEEGSSYNEQFF
DNA: TGTGCCAGCAGTGATACTGAAGAGGGAAGCTCCTACAATGAGCAGTTCTTC

size: once
D: .
V: TRBV11-2
J: TRBJ1-5
CDR3: CASSLDQGHNQPQHF
DNA: TGTGCCAGCAGCTTAGATCAGGGCCACAATCAGCCCCAGCATTTT

size: .
D: TRBD1
V: TRBV27
J: TRBJ1-1
CDR3: CASSYGTGSNTEAFF
DNA: TGTGCCAGCAGCTATGGGACAGGGTCGAACACTGAAGCTTTCTTT

size: .
D: TRBD2
V: TRBV19
J: TRBJ2-5
CDR3: CASSRQASGDQETQYF
DNA: TGTGCCAGTAGTCGGCAGGCTAGCGGCGATCAAGAGACCCAGTACTTC

size: .
D: .
V: TRBV9
J: TRBJ2-1
CDR3: CASSVVSDVTRAEQFF
DNA: TGTGCCAGCAGCGTAGTCTCCGATGTGACTAGGGCTGAGCAGTTCTTC

size: once
D: .
V: TRBV25-1
J: TRBJ2-4
CDR3: CASRDPGFGNIQYF
DNA: TGTGCCAGCAGAGACCCAGGGTTCGGGAACATTCAGTACTTC

size: .
D: .
V: TRBV9
J: TRBJ1-3
CDR3: CASSLGDTGNTIYF
DNA: TGTGCCAGCAGCTTAGGAGACACTGGAAACACCATATATTTT

size: .
D: .
V: TRBV7-2
J: TRBJ2-7
CDR3: CASSQGLPDYEQYF
DNA: TGTGCCAGCAGCCAGGGACTTCCCGACTACGAGCAGTACTTC

size: .
D: .
V: TRBV19
J: TRBJ1-2
CDR3: CASTYRDPNYGYTF
DNA: TGTGCCAGTACCTACAGGGACCCAAACTATGGCTACACCTTC

size: .
D: .
V: TRBV19
J: TRBJ2-5
CDR3: CASSMGRVYQETQYF
DNA: TGTGCCAGTAGTATGGGCAGGGTGTACCAAGAGACCCAGTACTTC